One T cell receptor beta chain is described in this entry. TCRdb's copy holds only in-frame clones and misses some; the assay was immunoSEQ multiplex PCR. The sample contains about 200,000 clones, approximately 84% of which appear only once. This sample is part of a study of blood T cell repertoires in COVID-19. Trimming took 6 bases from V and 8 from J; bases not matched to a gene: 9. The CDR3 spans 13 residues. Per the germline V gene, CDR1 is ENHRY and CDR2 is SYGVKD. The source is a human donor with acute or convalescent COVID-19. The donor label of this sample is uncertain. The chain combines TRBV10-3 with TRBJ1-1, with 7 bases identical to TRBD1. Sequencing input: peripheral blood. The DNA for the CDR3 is TGTGCCATCAGCGACGACAGGGTTGGCGAAGCTTTCTTT. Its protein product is CAISDDRVGEAFF.